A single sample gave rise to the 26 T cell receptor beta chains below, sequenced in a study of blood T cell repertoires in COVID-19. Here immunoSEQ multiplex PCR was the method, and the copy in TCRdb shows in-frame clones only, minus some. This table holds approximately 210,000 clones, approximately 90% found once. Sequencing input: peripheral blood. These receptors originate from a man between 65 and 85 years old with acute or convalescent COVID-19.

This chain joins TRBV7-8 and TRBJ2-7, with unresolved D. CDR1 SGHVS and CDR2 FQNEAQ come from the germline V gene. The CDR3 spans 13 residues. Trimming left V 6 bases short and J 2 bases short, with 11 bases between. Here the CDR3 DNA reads TGTGCCAGCAGGTCTCCCCAGACCTACGAGCAGTACTTC. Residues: CASRSPQTYEQYF.

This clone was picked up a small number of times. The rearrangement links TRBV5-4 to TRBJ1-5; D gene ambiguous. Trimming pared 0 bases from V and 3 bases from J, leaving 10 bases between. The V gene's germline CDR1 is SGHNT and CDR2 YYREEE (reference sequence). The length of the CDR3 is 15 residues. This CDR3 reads CASSLGGQINQPQHF. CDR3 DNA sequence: TGTGCCAGCAGCTTGGGAGGGCAGATCAATCAGCCCCAGCATTTT.

The CDR3 DNA sequence: TGTGCCAGCACTCGGCGCGGGAGGTCCCACGAGCAGTACTTC. Translated, it gives CASTRRGRSHEQYF. The V call is TRBV2, the J call TRBJ2-7, with 8 bases identical to TRBD2. The CDR3 spans 14 residues. Trimming removed 7 bases from V and 5 bases from J; junction bases left unmatched: 10. Per the germline V gene, CDR1 is SNHLY and CDR2 is FYNNEI.

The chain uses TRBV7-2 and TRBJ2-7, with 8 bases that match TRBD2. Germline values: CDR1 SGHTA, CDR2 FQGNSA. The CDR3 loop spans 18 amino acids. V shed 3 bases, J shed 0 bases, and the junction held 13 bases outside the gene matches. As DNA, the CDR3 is TGTGCCAGCAGCTTCAGGGCTTCTAGCGGGCCGAGCTCCTACGAGCAGTACTTC. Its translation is CASSFRASSGPSSYEQYF. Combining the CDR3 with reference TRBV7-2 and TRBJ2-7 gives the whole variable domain GAGVSQSPSNKVTEKGKDVELRCDPISGHTALYWYRQSLGQGLEFLIYFQGNSAPDKSGLPSDRFSAERTGGSVSTLTIQRTQQEDSAVYLCASSFRASSGPSSYEQYFGPGTRLTVT.

The CDR3 DNA reads TGTGCCAGCAGTTTATTTAGTAGGGGGACAGGGGGTTCCTACGAGCAGTACTTC. Residues: CASSLFSRGTGGSYEQYF. V gene TRBV28 combines with J gene TRBJ2-7, with TRBD1 matching 11 bases. V lost 1 base to trimming and J lost 1 base; unmatched junction nucleotides: 9. There are 18 residues in the CDR3. CDR1 is MDHEN, CDR2 SYDVKM, per germline.

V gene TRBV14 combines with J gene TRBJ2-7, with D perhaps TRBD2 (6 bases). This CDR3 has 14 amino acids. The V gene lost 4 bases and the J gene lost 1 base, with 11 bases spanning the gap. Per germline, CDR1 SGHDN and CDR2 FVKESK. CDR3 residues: CASSPPGRSYEQYF. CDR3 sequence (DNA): TGTGCCAGCAGCCCTCCAGGGAGGTCCTACGAGCAGTACTTC.

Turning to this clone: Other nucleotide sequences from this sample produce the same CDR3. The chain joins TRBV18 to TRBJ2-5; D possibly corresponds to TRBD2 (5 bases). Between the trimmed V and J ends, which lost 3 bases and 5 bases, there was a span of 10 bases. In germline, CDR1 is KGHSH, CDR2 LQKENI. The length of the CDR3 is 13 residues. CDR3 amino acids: CASSPRGLETQYF. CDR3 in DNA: TGTGCCAGCTCACCCAGAGGGCTGGAGACCCAGTACTTC.

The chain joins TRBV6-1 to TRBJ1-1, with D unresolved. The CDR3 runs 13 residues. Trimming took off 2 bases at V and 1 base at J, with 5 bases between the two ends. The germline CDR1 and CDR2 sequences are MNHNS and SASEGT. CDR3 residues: CASSETGNTEAFF. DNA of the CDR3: TGTGCCAGCAGTGAAACCGGGAACACTGAAGCTTTCTTT.

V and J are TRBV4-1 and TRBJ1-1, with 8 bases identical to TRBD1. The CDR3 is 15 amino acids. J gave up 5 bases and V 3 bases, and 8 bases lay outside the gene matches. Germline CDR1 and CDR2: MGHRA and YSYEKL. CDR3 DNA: TGCGCCAGCAGCCAGGAAGGACAGGGTCAGACTGAAGCTTTCTTT. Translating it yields CASSQEGQGQTEAFF.

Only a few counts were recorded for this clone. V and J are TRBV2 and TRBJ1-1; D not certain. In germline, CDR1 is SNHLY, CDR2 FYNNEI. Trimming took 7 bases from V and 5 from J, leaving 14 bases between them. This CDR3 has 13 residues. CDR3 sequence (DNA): TGTGCCAGCACCTACCAAGGAGGGACTGAAGCTTTCTTT. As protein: CASTYQGGTEAFF. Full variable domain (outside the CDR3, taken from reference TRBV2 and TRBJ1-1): EPEVTQTPSHQVTQMGQEVILRCVPISNHLYFYWYRQILGQKVEFLVSFYNNEISEKSEIFDDQFSVERPDGSNFTLKIRSTKLEDSAMYFCASTYQGGTEAFFGQGTRLTVV.

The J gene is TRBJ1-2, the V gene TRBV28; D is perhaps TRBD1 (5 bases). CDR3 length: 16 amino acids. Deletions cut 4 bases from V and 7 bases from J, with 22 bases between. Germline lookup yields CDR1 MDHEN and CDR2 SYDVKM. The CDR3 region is CASSYTPGSRVGGYTF. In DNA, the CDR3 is TGTGCCAGCAGTTATACTCCAGGGTCCCGAGTAGGTGGCTACACCTTC.

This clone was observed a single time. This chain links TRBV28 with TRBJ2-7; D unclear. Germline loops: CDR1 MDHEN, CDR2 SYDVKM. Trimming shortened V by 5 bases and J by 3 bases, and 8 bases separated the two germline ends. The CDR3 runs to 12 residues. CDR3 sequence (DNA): TGTGCCAGCAGTACCAACAGCTACGAGCAGTACTTC. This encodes CASSTNSYEQYF.

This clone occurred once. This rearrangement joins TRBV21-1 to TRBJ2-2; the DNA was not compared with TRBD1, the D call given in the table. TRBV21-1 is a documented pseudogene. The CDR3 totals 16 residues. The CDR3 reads CASSKVNRGGTGELFF. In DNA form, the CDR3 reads TGTGCCAGCAGCAAAGTGAACAGGGGGGGCACCGGGGAGCTGTTTTTT.

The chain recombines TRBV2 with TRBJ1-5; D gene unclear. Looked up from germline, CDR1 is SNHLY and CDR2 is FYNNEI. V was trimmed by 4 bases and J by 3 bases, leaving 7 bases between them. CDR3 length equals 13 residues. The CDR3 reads CASSVRDNQPQHF. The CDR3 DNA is TGTGCCAGCAGTGTTAGAGACAATCAGCCCCAGCATTTT.

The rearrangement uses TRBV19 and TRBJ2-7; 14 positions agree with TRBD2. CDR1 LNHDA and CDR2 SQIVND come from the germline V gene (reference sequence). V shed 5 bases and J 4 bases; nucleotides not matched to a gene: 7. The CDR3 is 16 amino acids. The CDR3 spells CASSPGTSGSPYEQYF. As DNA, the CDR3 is TGTGCCAGTAGTCCAGGGACTAGCGGGAGTCCGTACGAGCAGTACTTC.

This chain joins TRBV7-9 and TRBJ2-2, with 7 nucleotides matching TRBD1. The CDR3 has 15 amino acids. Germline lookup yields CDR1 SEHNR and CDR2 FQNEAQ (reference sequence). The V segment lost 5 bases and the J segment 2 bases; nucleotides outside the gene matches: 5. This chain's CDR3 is CASSTGQANTGELFF. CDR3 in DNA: TGTGCCAGCAGCACCGGACAGGCAAACACCGGGGAGCTGTTTTTT.

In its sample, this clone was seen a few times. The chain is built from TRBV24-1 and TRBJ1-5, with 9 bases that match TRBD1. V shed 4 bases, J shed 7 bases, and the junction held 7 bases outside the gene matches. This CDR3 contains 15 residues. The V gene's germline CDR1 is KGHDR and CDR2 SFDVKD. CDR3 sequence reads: CATSEGQGKGQPQHF. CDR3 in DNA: TGTGCCACCAGTGAGGGACAGGGTAAGGGACAGCCCCAGCATTTT.

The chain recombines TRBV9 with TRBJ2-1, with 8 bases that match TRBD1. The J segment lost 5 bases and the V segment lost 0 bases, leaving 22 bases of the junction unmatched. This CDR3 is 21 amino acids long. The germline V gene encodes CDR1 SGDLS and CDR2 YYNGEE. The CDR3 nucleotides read TGTGCCAGCAGCGTAGGCTCAATGTGGATTCCCCGGACAGGGCGTCACAATGAGCAGTTCTTC. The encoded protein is CASSVGSMWIPRTGRHNEQFF.

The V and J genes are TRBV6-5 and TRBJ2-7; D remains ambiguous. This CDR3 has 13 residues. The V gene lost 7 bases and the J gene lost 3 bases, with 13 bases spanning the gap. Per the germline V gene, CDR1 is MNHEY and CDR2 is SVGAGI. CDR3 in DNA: TGTGCCAGCACCTCCAACAGAAACTACGAGCAGTACTTC. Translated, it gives CASTSNRNYEQYF.

Written as DNA, the CDR3 is TGTGCCAGCAGCGAGACACGACAGCCCCAGCATTTT. Protein sequence: CASSETRQPQHF. The V and J genes are TRBV2 and TRBJ1-5; D unresolved. CDR3 size: 12 residues. From germline, CDR1 is SNHLY and CDR2 FYNNEI. V was pared by 6 bases and J by 7 bases, with 10 bases between.

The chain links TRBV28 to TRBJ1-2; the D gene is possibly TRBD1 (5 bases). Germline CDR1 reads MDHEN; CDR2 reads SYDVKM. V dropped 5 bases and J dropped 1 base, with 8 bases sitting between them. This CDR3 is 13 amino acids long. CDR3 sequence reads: CASSPQVNYGYTF. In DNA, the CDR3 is TGTGCCAGCAGTCCACAGGTTAACTATGGCTACACCTTC.

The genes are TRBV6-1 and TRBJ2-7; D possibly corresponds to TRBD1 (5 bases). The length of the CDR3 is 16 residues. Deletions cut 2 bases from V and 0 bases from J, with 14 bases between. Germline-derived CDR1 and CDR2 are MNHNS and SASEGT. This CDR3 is CASSEFFGGASYEQYF. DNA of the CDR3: TGTGCCAGCAGTGAATTTTTTGGTGGGGCCTCCTACGAGCAGTACTTC.

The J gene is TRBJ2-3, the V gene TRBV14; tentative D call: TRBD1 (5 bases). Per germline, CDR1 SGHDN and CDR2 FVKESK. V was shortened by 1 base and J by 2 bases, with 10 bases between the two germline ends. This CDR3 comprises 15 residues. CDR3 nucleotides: TGTGCCAGCAGCCAAGCCGCCAGGGTCACAGATACGCAGTATTTT. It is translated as CASSQAARVTDTQYF.

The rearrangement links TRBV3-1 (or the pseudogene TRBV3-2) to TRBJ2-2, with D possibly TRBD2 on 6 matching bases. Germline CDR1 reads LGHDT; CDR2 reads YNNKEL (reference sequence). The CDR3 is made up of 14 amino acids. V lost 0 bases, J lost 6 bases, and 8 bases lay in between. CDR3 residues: CASSQDTSPGELFF. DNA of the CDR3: TGTGCCAGCAGCCAAGATACTAGCCCCGGGGAGCTGTTTTTT.

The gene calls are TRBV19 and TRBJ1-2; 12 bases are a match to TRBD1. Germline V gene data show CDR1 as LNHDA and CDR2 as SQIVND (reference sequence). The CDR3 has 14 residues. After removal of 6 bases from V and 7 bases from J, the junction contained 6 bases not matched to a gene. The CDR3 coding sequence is TGTGCCAGTAGGCCGGGACAGGGGGCGGTTGGCTACACCTTC. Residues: CASRPGQGAVGYTF.

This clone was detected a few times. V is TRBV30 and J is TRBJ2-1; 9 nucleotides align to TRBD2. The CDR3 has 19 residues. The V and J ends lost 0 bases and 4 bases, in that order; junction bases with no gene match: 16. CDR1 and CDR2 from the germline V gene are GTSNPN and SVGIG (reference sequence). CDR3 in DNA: TGTGCCTGGAGTGTATGGGCGGGAGGGCCCTCTGATATATACAATGAGCAGTTCTTC. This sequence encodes CAWSVWAGGPSDIYNEQFF.